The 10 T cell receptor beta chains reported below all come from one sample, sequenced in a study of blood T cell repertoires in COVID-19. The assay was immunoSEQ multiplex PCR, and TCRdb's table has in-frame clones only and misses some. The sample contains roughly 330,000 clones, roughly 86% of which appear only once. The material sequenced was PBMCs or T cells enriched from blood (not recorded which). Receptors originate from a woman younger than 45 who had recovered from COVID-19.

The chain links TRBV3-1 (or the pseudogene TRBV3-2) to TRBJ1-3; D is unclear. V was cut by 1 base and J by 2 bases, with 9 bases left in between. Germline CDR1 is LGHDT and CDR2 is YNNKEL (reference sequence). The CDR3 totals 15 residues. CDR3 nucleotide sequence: TGTGCCAGCAGCCAAGGCGCGGCAACTGGAAACACCATATATTTT. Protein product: CASSQGAATGNTIYF.

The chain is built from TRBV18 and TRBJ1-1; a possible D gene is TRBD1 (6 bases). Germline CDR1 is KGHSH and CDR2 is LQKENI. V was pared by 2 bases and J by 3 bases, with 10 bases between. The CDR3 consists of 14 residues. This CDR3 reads CASSPGGWDTEAFF. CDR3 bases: TGTGCCAGCTCACCAGGGGGCTGGGACACTGAAGCTTTCTTT.

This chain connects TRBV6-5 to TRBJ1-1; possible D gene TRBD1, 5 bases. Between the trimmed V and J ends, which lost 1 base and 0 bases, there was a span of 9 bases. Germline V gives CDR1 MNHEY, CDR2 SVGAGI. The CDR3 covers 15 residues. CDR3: CASSYLAGMNTEAFF. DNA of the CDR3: TGTGCCAGCAGTTACTTGGCAGGGATGAACACTGAAGCTTTCTTT.

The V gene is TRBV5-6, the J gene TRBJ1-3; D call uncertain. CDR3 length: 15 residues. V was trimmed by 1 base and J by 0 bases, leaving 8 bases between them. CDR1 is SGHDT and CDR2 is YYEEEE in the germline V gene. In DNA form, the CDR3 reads TGTGCCAGCAGCTTGTCCCGGTTCTCTGGAAACACCATATATTTT. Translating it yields CASSLSRFSGNTIYF. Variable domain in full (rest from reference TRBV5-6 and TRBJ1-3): DAGVTQSPTHLIKTRGQQVTLRCSPKSGHDTVSWYQQALGQGPQFIFQYYEEEERQRGNFPDRFSGHQFPNYSSELNVNALLLGDSALYLCASSLSRFSGNTIYFGEGSWLTVV.

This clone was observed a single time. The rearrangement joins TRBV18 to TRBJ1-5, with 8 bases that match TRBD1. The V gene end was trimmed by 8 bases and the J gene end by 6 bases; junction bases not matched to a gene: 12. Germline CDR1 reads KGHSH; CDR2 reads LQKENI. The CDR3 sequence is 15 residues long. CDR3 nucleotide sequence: TGTGCCAGCGCAGAAGGACAGGGAGGTATTCAGCCCCAGCATTTT. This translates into CASAEGQGGIQPQHF.

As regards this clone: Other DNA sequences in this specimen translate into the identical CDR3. CDR3 loop: CASSLSRENEQFF. CDR3 coding DNA: TGCGCCAGCAGCTTGAGTAGGGAGAATGAGCAGTTCTTC. V and J are TRBV5-1 and TRBJ2-1, with a weak D call TRBD2 (5 bases). The CDR3 sequence is 13 residues long. Germline V gene lookup returns CDR1 SGHRS and CDR2 YFSETQ. The V and J ends lost 1 base and 7 bases respectively, with 9 bases between them.

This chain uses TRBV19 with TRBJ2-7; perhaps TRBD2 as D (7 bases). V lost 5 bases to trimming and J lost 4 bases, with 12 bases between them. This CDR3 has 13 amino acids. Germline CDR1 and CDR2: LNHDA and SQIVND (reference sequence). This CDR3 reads CASSGGAPYEQYF. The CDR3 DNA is TGTGCCAGTAGTGGGGGGGCGCCGTACGAGCAGTACTTC.

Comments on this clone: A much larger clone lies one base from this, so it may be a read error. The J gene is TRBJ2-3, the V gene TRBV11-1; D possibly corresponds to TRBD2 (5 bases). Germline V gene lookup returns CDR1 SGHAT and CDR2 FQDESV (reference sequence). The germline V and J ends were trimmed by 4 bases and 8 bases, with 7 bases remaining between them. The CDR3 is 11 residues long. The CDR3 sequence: CASSSGGTQYF. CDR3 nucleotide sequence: TGTGCCAGCAGCTCTGGAGGTACGCAGTATTTT.

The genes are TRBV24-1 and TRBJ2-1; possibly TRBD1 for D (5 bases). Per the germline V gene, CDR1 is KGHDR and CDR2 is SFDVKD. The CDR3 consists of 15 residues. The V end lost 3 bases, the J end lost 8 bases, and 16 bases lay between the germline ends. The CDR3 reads CATSDGAGNDDEQFF. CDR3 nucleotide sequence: TGTGCCACCAGTGATGGGGCAGGGAACGATGATGAGCAGTTCTTC.

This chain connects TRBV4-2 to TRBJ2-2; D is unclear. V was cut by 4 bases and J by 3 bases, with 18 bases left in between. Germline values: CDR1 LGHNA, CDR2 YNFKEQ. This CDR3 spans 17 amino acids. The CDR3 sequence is CASSPLFVGYYTGELFF. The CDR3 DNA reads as TGTGCCAGCAGCCCCCTCTTCGTGGGCTACTACACCGGGGAGCTGTTTTTT.